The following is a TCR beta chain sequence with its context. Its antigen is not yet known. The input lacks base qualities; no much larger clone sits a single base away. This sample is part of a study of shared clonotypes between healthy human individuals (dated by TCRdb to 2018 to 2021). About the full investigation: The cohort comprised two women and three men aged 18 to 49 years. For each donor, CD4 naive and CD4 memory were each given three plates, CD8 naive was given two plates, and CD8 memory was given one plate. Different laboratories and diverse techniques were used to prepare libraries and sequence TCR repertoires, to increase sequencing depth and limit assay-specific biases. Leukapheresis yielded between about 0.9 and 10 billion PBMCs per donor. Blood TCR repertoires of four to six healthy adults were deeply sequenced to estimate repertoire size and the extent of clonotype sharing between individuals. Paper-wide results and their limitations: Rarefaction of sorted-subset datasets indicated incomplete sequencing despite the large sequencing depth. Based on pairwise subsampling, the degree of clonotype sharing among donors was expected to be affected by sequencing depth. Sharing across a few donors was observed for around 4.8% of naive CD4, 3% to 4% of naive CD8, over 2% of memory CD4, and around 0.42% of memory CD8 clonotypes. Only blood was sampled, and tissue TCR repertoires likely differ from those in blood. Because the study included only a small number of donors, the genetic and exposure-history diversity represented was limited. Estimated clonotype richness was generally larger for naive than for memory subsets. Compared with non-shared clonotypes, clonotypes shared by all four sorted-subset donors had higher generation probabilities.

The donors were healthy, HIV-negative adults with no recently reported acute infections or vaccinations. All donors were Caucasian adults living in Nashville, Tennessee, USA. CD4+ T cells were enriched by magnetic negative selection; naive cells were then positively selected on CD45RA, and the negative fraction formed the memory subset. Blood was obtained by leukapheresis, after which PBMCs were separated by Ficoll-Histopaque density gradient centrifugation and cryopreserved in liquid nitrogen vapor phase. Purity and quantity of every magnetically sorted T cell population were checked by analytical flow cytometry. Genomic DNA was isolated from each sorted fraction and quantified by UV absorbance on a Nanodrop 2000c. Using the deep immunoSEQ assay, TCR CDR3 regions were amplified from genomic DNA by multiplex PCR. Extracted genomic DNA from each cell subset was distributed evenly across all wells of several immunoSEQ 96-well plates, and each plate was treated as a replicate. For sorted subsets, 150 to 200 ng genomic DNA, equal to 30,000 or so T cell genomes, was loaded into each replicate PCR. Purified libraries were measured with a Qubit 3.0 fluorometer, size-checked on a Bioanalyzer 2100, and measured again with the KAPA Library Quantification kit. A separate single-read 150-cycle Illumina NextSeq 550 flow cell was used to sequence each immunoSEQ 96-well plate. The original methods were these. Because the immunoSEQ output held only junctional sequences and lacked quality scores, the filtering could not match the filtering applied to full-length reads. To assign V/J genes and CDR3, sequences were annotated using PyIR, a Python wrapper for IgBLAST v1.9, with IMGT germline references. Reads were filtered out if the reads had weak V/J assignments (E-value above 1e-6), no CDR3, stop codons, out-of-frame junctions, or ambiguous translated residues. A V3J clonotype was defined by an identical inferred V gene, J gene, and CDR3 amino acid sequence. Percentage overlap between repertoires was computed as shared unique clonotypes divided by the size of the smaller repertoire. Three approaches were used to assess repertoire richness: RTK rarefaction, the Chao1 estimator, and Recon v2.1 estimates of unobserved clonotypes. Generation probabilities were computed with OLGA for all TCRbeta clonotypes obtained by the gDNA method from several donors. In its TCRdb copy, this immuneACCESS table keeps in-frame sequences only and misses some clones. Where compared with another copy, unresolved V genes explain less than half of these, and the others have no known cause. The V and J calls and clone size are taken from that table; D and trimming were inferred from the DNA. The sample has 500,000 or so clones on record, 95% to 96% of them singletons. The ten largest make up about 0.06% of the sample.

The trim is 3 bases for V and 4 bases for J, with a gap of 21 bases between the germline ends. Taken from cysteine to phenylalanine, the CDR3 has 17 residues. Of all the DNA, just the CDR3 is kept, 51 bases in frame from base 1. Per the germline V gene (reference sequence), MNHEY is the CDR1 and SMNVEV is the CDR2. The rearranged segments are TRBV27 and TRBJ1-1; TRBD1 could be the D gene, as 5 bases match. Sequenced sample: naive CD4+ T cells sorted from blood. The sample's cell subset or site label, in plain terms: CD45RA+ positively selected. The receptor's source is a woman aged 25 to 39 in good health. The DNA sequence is TGTGCCAGCAGTTTGACCGCGGCCACAGGCATTGGCACTGAAGCTTTCTTT. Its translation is CASSLTAATGIGTEAFF.